This T cell receptor (beta chain) was documented in a study of T cells in Graves' hyperthyroidism and ophthalmopathy. Researchers took RNA transcripts and amplified the TCR beta CDR3 regions from them. The TCR CDR3 was amplified in a first-round RT-PCR using the HTBI primer set. TCRdb reprocessed the multiplex PCR reads with MiXCR, giving one entry per CDR3 protein. The sample has 500,000 to 650,000 distinct CDR3 sequences; approximately 15% are singletons. V shed 6 bases and J 7 bases; nucleotides not matched to a gene: 7. The CDR3 covers 13 residues. In its sample, this clonotype was seen many times.

The sequence derives from a woman aged 45 to 65 with Graves' ophthalmopathy. The chain couples TRBV12-3 or TRBV12-4 to TRBJ1-2; 8 nucleotides line up with TRBD1. Sequenced material: blood. CDR3 protein: CASRGQGWGGYTF. CDR3 nucleotides: TGTGCCAGCAGAGGACAGGGTTGGGGTGGCTACACCTTC.